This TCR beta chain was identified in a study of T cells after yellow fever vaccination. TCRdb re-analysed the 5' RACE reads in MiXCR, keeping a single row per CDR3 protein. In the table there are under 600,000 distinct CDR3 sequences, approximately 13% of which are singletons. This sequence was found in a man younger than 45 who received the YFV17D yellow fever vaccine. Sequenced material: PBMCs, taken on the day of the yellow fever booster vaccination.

The CDR3 protein is CASSLEQGLKEQYF. CDR3 nucleotide sequence: TGCGCCAGCAGTCTAGAACAGGGACTAAAGGAGCAGTACTTC. The chain is built from TRBV23-1 and TRBJ2-7, with D possibly matching TRBD2 (7 bases). TRBV23-1 is sorted into the ORF group, with uncertain function. Trimming took 4 bases from V and 7 from J, leaving 17 bases between them. The CDR3 sequence is 14 residues long.